The 17 T cell receptor beta chains below were found in one sample sequenced in a study of shared clonotypes between healthy human individuals. Sequencing was performed with immunoSEQ multiplex PCR; in TCRdb, only in-frame clones are kept and a portion is missing. The sample has fewer than 600,000 clones; 79% are singletons. Sequences were obtained from PBMCs. These receptor sequences come from a woman aged 40 to 49 in good health. Some clones in this sample may be carry-over from other donors' samples.

The table lists this clone with a count of one. The V gene is TRBV28, the J gene TRBJ2-6, with 7 nucleotides matching TRBD1. The CDR3 sequence is 16 residues long. V trimming: 6 bases; J trimming: 4 bases; junction bases outside the gene matches: 9. Germline-derived CDR1 and CDR2 are MDHEN and SYDVKM. The CDR3 DNA sequence: TGTGCCAGCAGAGACAACAGGGGTACGGGGGCCAACGTCCTGACTTTC. Translation gives CASRDNRGTGANVLTF.

The J gene is TRBJ2-3, the V gene TRBV27; weak D call: TRBD1 (5 bases). The germline gives CDR1 MNHEY, CDR2 SMNVEV (reference sequence). The V gene lost 2 bases and the J gene lost 5 bases, with 17 bases spanning the gap. CDR3 length equals 16 residues. Here the CDR3 DNA reads TGTGCCAGCAGTTTAGGGGCGATGGGGTTCAGAGATACGCAGTATTTT. Translation gives CASSLGAMGFRDTQYF.

This chain joins TRBV21-1 and TRBJ2-2; the table's D call TRBD1 went unverified against the DNA. TRBV21-1 is labeled a pseudogene. The CDR3 consists of 19 residues. CDR3 residues: CASLLKGQGARVNTGELFF. The CDR3, as DNA: TGTGCCAGCTTACTAAAAGGACAGGGGGCCCGTGTGAACACCGGGGAGCTGTTTTTT.

This chain links TRBV6-6 with TRBJ1-2, with D perhaps TRBD1 (5 bases). This CDR3 is 13 amino acids long. Germline CDR1 MNHNY, CDR2 SVGAGI (reference sequence). Trimming removed 5 bases from V and 8 bases from J, with 15 bases in between. The CDR3 sequence: CASSPTRGDGYTF. The CDR3 coding sequence is TGTGCCAGCAGTCCGACCCGGGGGGACGGCTACACCTTC.

This rearrangement joins TRBV2 to TRBJ2-2; D ambiguous. The length of the CDR3 is 12 residues. In germline, CDR1 is SNHLY, CDR2 FYNNEI. V dropped 4 bases and J dropped 4 bases, with 4 bases sitting between them. The CDR3 bases are TGTGCCAGCAGTGCACCCACCGGGGAGCTGTTTTTT. Translated, it gives CASSAPTGELFF. The whole variable domain, remainder taken from reference TRBV2 and TRBJ2-2, is EPEVTQTPSHQVTQMGQEVILRCVPISNHLYFYWYRQILGQKVEFLVSFYNNEISEKSEIFDDQFSVERPDGSNFTLKIRSTKLEDSAMYFCASSAPTGELFFGEGSRLTVL.

In this sample, this clone turned up a few times. V usage is TRBV4-1 and J usage is TRBJ2-5; D may be TRBD2 (6 bases). The CDR3 has 14 residues. The V end was cut by 4 bases, the J end by 4 bases, with 13 bases between. The germline CDR1 and CDR2 sequences are MGHRA and YSYEKL. In nucleotides, the CDR3 is TGCGCCAGCAGCCGCGGGTGGAGGGGAGAGACCCAGTACTTC. Protein product: CASSRGWRGETQYF.

The table lists this clone with many counts. J is TRBJ2-1 and V is TRBV7-3; 9 bases align to TRBD2. J lost 10 bases, V lost 0 bases, and 7 bases had no gene match. The CDR3 is 15 amino acids. Germline V gene sequence: CDR1 SGHTA, CDR2 FQGTGA. The CDR3 spells CASSLTGASGNEQFF. The CDR3 DNA follows: TGTGCCAGCAGCTTAACGGGCGCTAGCGGGAACGAGCAGTTCTTC.

For the CDR3, the DNA is TGTGCCAGCAGCTTGAGGCTTAATGAAAAACTGTTTTTT. Translating it yields CASSLRLNEKLFF. The chain employs TRBV5-4 and TRBJ1-4; D gene unclear. The CDR3 contains 13 residues. The V gene lost 1 base and the J gene lost 4 bases, with 5 bases spanning the gap. The V gene's germline CDR1 is SGHNT and CDR2 YYREEE (reference sequence).

This clone showed up just a few times. The chain carries TRBV11-2 and TRBJ2-1, with D possibly being TRBD2 (7 bases). Germline V lookup: CDR1 SGHAT, CDR2 FQNNGV. V lost 5 bases and J lost 7, with 18 bases in between. The CDR3 has 15 residues. CDR3 sequence (DNA): TGTGCCAGCAGCGCGCAACTAGGGGGGGGAAATGAGCAGTTCTTC. Its translation is CASSAQLGGGNEQFF.

A note on this clone: In the same sample, other DNA sequences code for this CDR3. The chain couples TRBV28 to TRBJ1-2; D uncertain. Trimming left V 5 bases short and J 2 bases short, with 6 bases between. CDR1 is MDHEN and CDR2 is SYDVKM in the germline V gene. The CDR3 totals 12 residues. The CDR3 DNA follows: TGTGCCAGCAGTAGACAAAACTATGGCTACACCTTC. Its translation: CASSRQNYGYTF.

The CDR3: CASSLILAGGNTDTQYF. As DNA, the CDR3 is TGTGCCAGCAGCTTAATTCTAGCGGGAGGGAACACAGATACGCAGTATTTT. V gene TRBV11-2 combines with J gene TRBJ2-3, with TRBD2 identical over 12 bases. The V gene's germline CDR1 is SGHAT and CDR2 FQNNGV. The CDR3 totals 17 residues. With V trimmed by 2 bases and J by 2 bases, 5 bases remained unmatched.

The genes are TRBV5-8 and TRBJ1-3, with D perhaps matching TRBD1 (6 bases). V was trimmed by 4 bases and J by 2 bases, leaving 16 bases between them. Germline loops: CDR1 SGHTS, CDR2 YDEGEE. The CDR3 sequence is 16 residues long. The CDR3 here is CASSPHRAGAGNTIYF. The CDR3 bases are TGTGCCAGCAGCCCACACAGGGCGGGCGCTGGAAACACCATATATTTT. The full variable domain, its missing parts supplied by reference TRBV5-8 and TRBJ1-3, is EAGVTQSPTHLIKTRGQQATLRCSPISGHTSVYWYQQALGLGLQFLLWYDEGEERNRGNFPPRFSGRQFPNYSSELNVNALELEDSALYLCASSPHRAGAGNTIYFGEGSWLTVV.

The rearrangement uses TRBV18 and TRBJ2-7; D possibly corresponds to TRBD2 (6 bases). The V and J ends lost 3 bases and 3 bases respectively, with 15 bases between them. Germline values: CDR1 KGHSH, CDR2 LQKENI. This CDR3 spans 15 amino acids. The CDR3 DNA sequence: TGTGCCAGCTCACCTCTCGGGCGGGATAGCTACGAGCAGTACTTC. Its protein product is CASSPLGRDSYEQYF.

The V call is TRBV28, the J call TRBJ2-5; D is unclear. This CDR3 is 12 amino acids long. Deletions cut 10 bases from V and 5 bases from J, with 14 bases between. Germline V gives CDR1 MDHEN, CDR2 SYDVKM. CDR3 bases: TGTGCCACCAAAAACCAGTGGGAGACCCAGTACTTC. Protein: CATKNQWETQYF. Based on the CDR3 plus reference TRBV28 and TRBJ2-5, the full variable domain is DVKVTQSSRYLVKRTGEKVFLECVQDMDHENMFWYRQDPGLGLRLIYFSYDVKMKEKGDIPEGYSVSREKKERFSLILESASTNQTSMYLCATKNQWETQYFGPGTRLLVL.

The chain employs TRBV19 and TRBJ2-1; tentative D call: TRBD2 (6 bases). The CDR3 is made up of 16 amino acids. Trimming left V 6 bases short and J 7 bases short, with 22 bases between. Germline assignment: CDR1 LNHDA and CDR2 SQIVND (reference sequence). CDR3: CASRGSRDPTRNEQFF. DNA for the CDR3: TGTGCCAGTAGAGGTTCGCGGGACCCGACTAGGAATGAGCAGTTCTTC.

The CDR3, as DNA: TGTGCCAGCGGTATCCGGGACATAAGCGAAAAACTGTTTTTT. This sequence encodes CASGIRDISEKLFF. The V gene is TRBV27, the J gene TRBJ1-4; possibly TRBD1 for D (6 bases). The CDR3 loop spans 14 amino acids. The ends were cut back, 8 bases at V and 8 bases at J, with 18 bases in the middle. Germline-derived CDR1 and CDR2 are MNHEY and SMNVEV (reference sequence).

The CDR3: CASSPSFLGQGFTDTQYF. Here the CDR3 DNA reads TGTGCCAGCAGCCCCAGTTTTCTAGGACAGGGGTTTACAGATACGCAGTATTTT. V and J are TRBV7-3 and TRBJ2-3; 9 positions match TRBD1. The CDR3 runs to 18 residues. Germline lookup yields CDR1 SGHTA and CDR2 FQGTGA. V dropped 5 bases and J dropped 3; count of bases not matched to a gene: 15.